A single sample is the source of the 19 T cell receptor beta chains below, sequenced in a study of T cells in Graves' hyperthyroidism and ophthalmopathy. Regions amplified from RNA transcripts were the TCR beta CDR3 regions. First-round RT-PCR with HTBI primers amplified the TCR CDR3 region. In TCRdb, the multiplex PCR reads were re-called with MiXCR into one record per CDR3 protein. The sample has a few hundred thousand distinct CDR3 sequences; around a sixth are singletons. The specimen sequenced was blood. Source of these receptors: a woman in her twenties or thirties with Graves' hyperthyroidism.

This CDR3 reads CASSQGQVLAGELFF. The CDR3 DNA is TGTGCCAGCAGCCAAGGGCAGGTACTTGCCGGGGAGCTGTTTTTT. The chain carries TRBV3-1 and TRBJ2-2; D is unclear. Germline values: CDR1 LGHDT, CDR2 YNNKEL (reference sequence). This CDR3 spans 15 amino acids. Trimming stripped 1 base from V and 6 bases from J, with 12 bases between.

This clonotype has just a few counts. The chain uses TRBV5-1 and TRBJ1-5; D possibly corresponds to TRBD1 (6 bases). Trimming removed 0 bases at V and 6 bases at J, with 13 bases between. Germline CDR1 reads SGHRS; CDR2 reads YFSETQ. There are 15 residues in the CDR3. The CDR3 bases are TGCGCCAGCAGCTTGGCCGGGGGCTCAGGTCAGCCCCAGCATTTT. Its protein is CASSLAGGSGQPQHF.

This clonotype was observed at least ten times. The rearrangement uses TRBV5-1 and TRBJ2-3; 9 nucleotides match TRBD2. With 0 bases clipped from V and 0 bases from J, the junction kept 2 bases outside the gene matches. The CDR3 totals 16 residues. Germline CDR1 reads SGHRS; CDR2 reads YFSETQ. CDR3 in amino acids: CASSLGTSVSTDTQYF. The CDR3 DNA is TGCGCCAGCAGCTTGGGGACTAGCGTTAGCACAGATACGCAGTATTTT.

The V call is TRBV20-1, the J call TRBJ2-1, with 10 bases that match TRBD1. The ends lost 6 bases at V and 3 bases at J; junction bases unmatched: 5. Germline lookup yields CDR1 DFQATT and CDR2 SNEGSKA (reference sequence). The length of the CDR3 is 14 residues. Here the CDR3 reads CSAAGTGDYNEQFF. The DNA of the CDR3 is TGCAGTGCAGCCGGGACAGGGGACTACAATGAGCAGTTCTTC.

V usage is TRBV5-6 and J usage is TRBJ1-6, with 7 positions matching TRBD1. The CDR3 length is 16 residues. V lost 5 bases, J lost 0 bases, and 5 bases stayed unmatched. From germline, CDR1 is SGHDT and CDR2 YYEEEE. CDR3 bases: TGTGCCAGCAGTTCGAGACAGGGCTCCTATAATTCACCCCTCCACTTT. This sequence encodes CASSSRQGSYNSPLHF. Together with reference TRBV5-6 and TRBJ1-6, the CDR3 gives the full variable domain: DAGVTQSPTHLIKTRGQQVTLRCSPKSGHDTVSWYQQALGQGPQFIFQYYEEEERQRGNFPDRFSGHQFPNYSSELNVNALLLGDSALYLCASSSRQGSYNSPLHFGNGTRLTVT.

This chain uses TRBV7-2 with TRBJ1-3; 7 positions match TRBD1. This CDR3 is built from 17 residues. Trimming took 0 bases from V and 2 from J; bases not matched to a gene: 7. Per the germline V gene, CDR1 is SGHTA and CDR2 is FQGNSA. The CDR3 sequence: CASSLASPGGPGNTIYF. The CDR3 nucleotides are TGTGCCAGCAGCTTAGCTTCCCCAGGGGGTCCTGGAAACACCATATATTTT. Using reference TRBV7-2 and TRBJ1-3 for the parts outside the CDR3, the full variable domain is GAGVSQSPSNKVTEKGKDVELRCDPISGHTALYWYRQSLGQGLEFLIYFQGNSAPDKSGLPSDRFSAERTGGSVSTLTIQRTQQEDSAVYLCASSLASPGGPGNTIYFGEGSWLTVV.

This clonotype was seen once. The chain joins TRBV5-6 to TRBJ2-5, with no clear D. Germline lookup yields CDR1 SGHDT and CDR2 YYEEEE. Trimming pared 0 bases from V and 2 bases from J, leaving 8 bases between. The CDR3 sequence is 14 residues long. CDR3 in amino acids: CASSLVPQQETQYF. In DNA, the CDR3 is TGTGCCAGCAGCTTGGTACCGCAACAAGAGACCCAGTACTTC.

This clonotype has only a few counts. The chain recombines TRBV19 with TRBJ1-5; TRBD1 aligns across 8 bases. The germline gives CDR1 LNHDA, CDR2 SQIVND (reference sequence). V shed 7 bases, J shed 5 bases, and the junction held 10 bases outside the gene matches. CDR3 length: 15 amino acids. The CDR3 region is CASTALTGADQPQHF. The CDR3, as DNA: TGTGCCAGTACCGCCCTGACAGGGGCGGATCAGCCCCAGCATTTT. The full variable domain, with the rest looked up from reference TRBV19 and TRBJ1-5, is DGGITQSPKYLFRKEGQNVTLSCEQNLNHDAMYWYRQDPGQGLRLIYYSQIVNDFQKGDIAEGYSVSREKKESFPLTVTSAQKNPTAFYLCASTALTGADQPQHFGDGTRLSIL.

This sequence joins TRBV9 and TRBJ2-1; D is ambiguous. This CDR3 is 16 amino acids long. Trimming removed 4 bases from V and 2 bases from J, with 16 bases in between. CDR1 and CDR2 (germline): SGDLS, YYNGEE. The CDR3 DNA reads TGTGCCAGCAGCCTTAGATCCGGTGTGACCTACAATGAGCAGTTCTTC. Amino acid sequence: CASSLRSGVTYNEQFF.

The chain employs TRBV7-9 and TRBJ2-5, with D possibly TRBD2 on 7 matching bases. The CDR3 runs 18 residues. CDR1 is SEHNR and CDR2 is FQNEAQ in the germline V gene (reference sequence). V was cut by 5 bases and J by 2 bases, with 24 bases left in between. The CDR3 bases are TGTGCCAGCAGCCACCGGCGATCGGGGGGCGATGGGCAAGAGACCCAGTACTTC. It translates to CASSHRRSGGDGQETQYF.

On this clonotype itself: Since a much larger clone is just one base distant, this may be a read error. V gene TRBV20-1 combines with J gene TRBJ2-1; D is perhaps TRBD2 (5 bases). Germline CDR1 DFQATT, CDR2 SNEGSKA (reference sequence). Trimming removed 3 bases at V and 15 bases at J, with 18 bases between. The CDR3 loop spans 12 amino acids. CDR3 nucleotides: TGCAGTGCTAGGTGGCCAGACTACGATTCGTTCTTC. It is translated as CSARWPDYDSFF.

This clonotype was seen ten or more times. The chain uses TRBV6-7 and TRBJ1-5; D gene ambiguous. TRBV6-7 is noted as an ORF with a role that remains uncertain. This CDR3 has 14 residues. V lost 9 bases and J 1 base, leaving 13 bases between the germline ends. As DNA, the CDR3 is TGTGCCAGTACTACGGACGGGAGCAATCAGCCCCAGCATTTT. Encoded protein: CASTTDGSNQPQHF.

This clonotype appeared many times. J is TRBJ1-2 and V is TRBV3-1, with TRBD1 matching over 9 bases. J gave up 7 bases and V 5 bases, and 5 bases lay outside the gene matches. This CDR3 contains 13 residues. CDR1 and CDR2 from the germline V gene are LGHDT and YNNKEL (reference sequence). CDR3 amino acids: CASSFRDRVGYTF. The CDR3 bases are TGTGCCAGCAGCTTCCGGGACAGGGTTGGCTACACCTTC.

This clonotype was seen ten or more times. This chain uses TRBV3-1 with TRBJ2-7; 8 positions agree with TRBD2. This CDR3 has 20 residues. Germline values: CDR1 LGHDT, CDR2 YNNKEL (reference sequence). V shed 5 bases, J shed 2 bases, and the junction held 23 bases outside the gene matches. As DNA, the CDR3 is TGTGCCAGCAGCACTCGGGAAGTCGCGGGCACCTCGGGGGGGGCCTACGAGCAGTACTTC. As protein: CASSTREVAGTSGGAYEQYF.

There are a few counts of this clonotype. The J gene is TRBJ1-1, the V gene TRBV16; 12 bases map to TRBD1. J lost 6 bases, V lost 4 bases, and 6 bases had no gene match. There are 15 residues in the CDR3. The germline gives CDR1 KGHSY, CDR2 FQNENV. CDR3 in amino acids: CASSLRDRGPSEAFF. The CDR3 bases are TGTGCCAGCAGCCTTAGGGACAGGGGGCCCTCTGAAGCTTTCTTT.

This chain joins TRBV25-1 and TRBJ2-3; 7 nucleotides align to TRBD2. The CDR3 length is 17 residues. The V gene's germline CDR1 is MGHDK and CDR2 SYGVNS. V shed 1 base, J shed 2 bases, and the junction held 9 bases outside the gene matches. Here the CDR3 reads CASSEWEPSGDTDTQYF. Written as DNA, the CDR3 is TGTGCCAGCAGTGAATGGGAGCCCAGCGGGGACACAGATACGCAGTATTTT. The full variable domain, its missing parts supplied by reference TRBV25-1 and TRBJ2-3, is EADIYQTPRYLVIGTGKKITLECSQTMGHDKMYWYQQDPGMELHLIHYSYGVNSTEKGDLSSESTVSRIRTEHFPLTLESARPSHTSQYLCASSEWEPSGDTDTQYFGPGTRLTVL.

This clonotype was picked up many times. The chain carries TRBV3-1 and TRBJ2-3, with a possible D match to TRBD2 (6 bases). Trimming left V 3 bases short and J 3 bases short, with 19 bases between. The CDR3 spans 17 residues. In germline, CDR1 is LGHDT, CDR2 YNNKEL (reference sequence). CDR3 coding DNA: TGTGCCAGCAGCCACGAGGGTGCGGGAATGGGTACAGATACGCAGTATTTT. It is translated as CASSHEGAGMGTDTQYF.

This chain links TRBV20-1 with TRBJ1-5, with 7 bases identical to TRBD1. The trim removed 6 bases at V and 4 bases at J, leaving 15 bases unmatched. The CDR3 totals 16 residues. CDR1 DFQATT and CDR2 SNEGSKA come from the germline V gene (reference sequence). The CDR3, as DNA: TGCAGTGCCAGCGCTAATACCGGACAGGCAAATCAGCCCCAGCATTTT. Its translation is CSASANTGQANQPQHF.

This clonotype was recorded many times. The rearrangement links TRBV9 to TRBJ2-1; 11 nucleotides agree with TRBD2. Germline assignment: CDR1 SGDLS and CDR2 YYNGEE. V trimming: 2 bases; J trimming: 1 base; junction bases outside the gene matches: 2. The CDR3 spans 16 residues. The CDR3, as DNA: TGTGCCAGCAGCGTTGGGACTAGCGGATCCTACAATGAGCAGTTCTTC. Translated: CASSVGTSGSYNEQFF.